A single sample is the source of the 29 T cell receptor beta chains below, sequenced in a study of early T cells in non-severe SARS-CoV-2 infection. TCRdb itself ran the 5' RACE reads through MiXCR, one entry per CDR3 protein. Here the sample spans 100,000 to 130,000 distinct CDR3 sequences, approximately 10% being singletons. The sequenced sample was whole blood. Receptors were obtained from an adult who was a healthcare worker with PCR-confirmed SARS-CoV-2 infection or an uninfected control (not recorded which).

This clonotype showed up many times. The chain links TRBV12-3 or TRBV12-4 to TRBJ2-1, with 8 bases that match TRBD2. This CDR3 is built from 17 residues. V shed 5 bases, J shed 4 bases, and the junction held 13 bases outside the gene matches. The DNA for the CDR3 is TGTGCCAGCAGTCCATTCCGGGAGGGGCGGGGATACAATGAGCAGTTCTTC. It is translated as CASSPFREGRGYNEQFF.

CDR3 in amino acids: CASSSLSGRPTDTQYF. Here the CDR3 DNA reads TGTGCCAGCAGCTCTCTTAGCGGGAGGCCCACAGATACGCAGTATTTT. The V call is TRBV7-8, the J call TRBJ2-3; TRBD2 aligns across 10 bases. Germline-derived CDR1 and CDR2 are SGHVS and FQNEAQ. The CDR3 runs 16 residues. V was pared by 4 bases and J by 2 bases, with 6 bases of the junction left unmatched. The full variable domain, completed using reference TRBV7-8 and TRBJ2-3, is GAGVSQSPRYKVAKRGQDVALRCDPISGHVSLFWYQQALGQGPEFLTYFQNEAQLDKSGLPSDRFFAERPEGSVSTLKIQRTQQEDSAVYLCASSSLSGRPTDTQYFGPGTRLTVL.

This clonotype was picked up many times. The gene calls are TRBV5-1 and TRBJ2-5; D not resolved. CDR1 and CDR2 from the germline V gene are SGHRS and YFSETQ. Trimming pared 7 bases from V and 1 base from J, leaving 17 bases between. The CDR3 loop spans 15 amino acids. The CDR3 DNA reads TGCGCCAGCCTAAGATTTGATGGGGTCCAAGAGACCCAGTACTTC. Its protein is CASLRFDGVQETQYF.

This clonotype was seen many times. The chain is built from TRBV18 and TRBJ2-7; 12 bases map to TRBD2. The CDR3 sequence is 16 residues long. Trimming at V came to 4 bases and at J to 2 bases, leaving 6 bases not matched to a gene. The germline CDR1 and CDR2 sequences are KGHSH and LQKENI. The CDR3 coding sequence is TGTGCCAGCTCACGCCCTAGCGGGAGGGCCCCCTACGAGCAGTACTTC. Residues: CASSRPSGRAPYEQYF. Filled out from reference TRBV18 and TRBJ2-7, the complete variable domain reads NAGVMQNPRHLVRRRGQEARLRCSPMKGHSHVYWYRQLPEEGLKFMVYLQKENIIDESGMPKERFSAEFPKEGPSILRIQQVVRGDSAAYFCASSRPSGRAPYEQYFGPGTRLTVT.

The chain combines TRBV20-1 with TRBJ1-2; 7 nucleotides align to TRBD1. Trimming took 2 bases from V and 3 from J; bases not matched to a gene: 0. Per germline, CDR1 DFQATT and CDR2 SNEGSKA (reference sequence). The CDR3 is 12 amino acids. The CDR3 bases are TGCAGTGCTAGACAGGGGGACTATGGCTACACCTTC. Its translation is CSARQGDYGYTF.

This clonotype has just a few counts. This chain uses TRBV28 with TRBJ2-2; D not certain. Germline-derived CDR1 and CDR2 are MDHEN and SYDVKM. The CDR3 covers 16 residues. V lost 3 bases and J 0 bases, leaving 11 bases between the germline ends. This chain's CDR3 is CASSFVTAANTGELFF. In nucleotides, the CDR3 is TGTGCCAGCAGTTTTGTGACGGCCGCGAACACCGGGGAGCTGTTTTTT. Variable domain in full (rest from reference TRBV28 and TRBJ2-2): DVKVTQSSRYLVKRTGEKVFLECVQDMDHENMFWYRQDPGLGLRLIYFSYDVKMKEKGDIPEGYSVSREKKERFSLILESASTNQTSMYLCASSFVTAANTGELFFGEGSRLTVL.

In its sample, this clonotype was seen a few times. This chain joins TRBV9 and TRBJ2-7; D is ambiguous. V lost 2 bases and J lost 6, with 15 bases in between. The CDR3 loop spans 14 amino acids. Germline-derived CDR1 and CDR2 are SGDLS and YYNGEE. CDR3: CASSVVSMGGEQYF. The CDR3 coding sequence is TGTGCCAGCAGCGTTGTATCGATGGGTGGCGAGCAGTACTTC.

V and J are TRBV27 and TRBJ1-2; the match to TRBD1 covers 9 bases. The J segment lost 8 bases and the V segment lost 5 bases, leaving 12 bases of the junction unmatched. From germline, CDR1 is MNHEY and CDR2 SMNVEV (reference sequence). The CDR3 spans 15 residues. CDR3 region: CASSPPPGQGGGYTF. The CDR3 DNA follows: TGTGCCAGCAGTCCCCCCCCGGGACAGGGTGGGGGCTACACCTTC.

This clonotype was detected only a few times. The rearrangement links TRBV7-9 to TRBJ2-3, with 7 bases aligning to TRBD2. The CDR3 extends over 16 amino acids. Per germline, CDR1 SEHNR and CDR2 FQNEAQ (reference sequence). Trimming at V came to 4 bases and at J to 6 bases, leaving 13 bases not matched to a gene. In DNA, the CDR3 is TGTGCCAGCAGCTCTGCAACTGGACTAGTTACGGATACGCAGTATTTT. Amino acid sequence: CASSSATGLVTDTQYF.

This clonotype was detected many times. The chain recombines TRBV5-1 with TRBJ1-4; 8 bases agree with TRBD1. Trimming at V came to 0 bases and at J to 4 bases, leaving 5 bases not matched to a gene. Germline lookup yields CDR1 SGHRS and CDR2 YFSETQ. The CDR3 extends over 16 amino acids. The CDR3 protein is CASSLGDRRNNEKLFF. The CDR3, as DNA: TGCGCCAGCAGCTTGGGGGACAGGCGGAATAATGAAAAACTGTTTTTT.

This clonotype was seen more than once but under ten times. The rearrangement links TRBV5-1 to TRBJ2-3, with D maybe TRBD2 (6 bases). Germline V gene lookup returns CDR1 SGHRS and CDR2 YFSETQ. V was clipped by 6 bases and J by 5 bases, with 13 bases between them. The CDR3 sequence is 13 residues long. The CDR3 sequence is CASKLVAEDTQYF. CDR3 in DNA: TGCGCCAGCAAGTTGGTAGCGGAAGATACGCAGTATTTT.

The rearrangement joins TRBV6-5 to TRBJ1-5, with a tentative D call TRBD1 (5 bases). Germline V gives CDR1 MNHEY, CDR2 SVGAGI. V dropped 0 bases and J dropped 0 bases, with 15 bases sitting between them. This CDR3 is built from 18 residues. CDR3: CASSYSRQGLNSNQPQHF. The DNA of the CDR3 is TGTGCCAGCAGTTACTCACGGCAGGGTCTCAATAGCAATCAGCCCCAGCATTTT.

The chain joins TRBV5-1 to TRBJ2-2; 7 bases fit TRBD1. The CDR3 has 16 amino acids. CDR1 and CDR2 from the germline V gene are SGHRS and YFSETQ. Germline trimming cut 4 bases from V and 2 bases from J; bases unmatched to any gene: 8. CDR3 protein: CASSPRDSLNTGELFF. CDR3 nucleotide sequence: TGCGCCAGCAGCCCCCGGGACAGCCTTAACACCGGGGAGCTGTTTTTT.

This clonotype came up once. The gene calls are TRBV15 and TRBJ2-6; no clear D gene. Germline V lookup: CDR1 LNHNV, CDR2 YYDKDF (reference sequence). There are 16 residues in the CDR3. V was pared by 5 bases and J by 0 bases, with 11 bases between. CDR3 in amino acids: CATSAGWSSGANVLTF. DNA for the CDR3: TGTGCCACCAGCGCCGGTTGGAGCTCTGGGGCCAACGTCCTGACTTTC.

This clonotype has more than one count but fewer than ten. The V gene is TRBV15, the J gene TRBJ2-7; either TRBD1 or TRBD2 may supply D (5 bases each). The CDR3 totals 10 residues. Germline CDR1 and CDR2: LNHNV and YYDKDF (reference sequence). The chain's CDR3 is CATSTGPREV. The CDR3 bases are TGTGCCACCAGCACGGGACCTCGTGAGGTC.

This clonotype showed up many times. This rearrangement joins TRBV5-5 to TRBJ2-1; 9 bases map to TRBD2. Trimming at V came to 5 bases and at J to 5 bases, leaving 5 bases not matched to a gene. The CDR3 totals 14 residues. Germline V gene lookup returns CDR1 SGHKS and CDR2 YYEKEE (reference sequence). This CDR3 reads CASRMIAGDNEQFF. CDR3 in DNA: TGTGCCAGCAGAATGATAGCGGGAGACAATGAGCAGTTCTTC. The full variable domain, completed using reference TRBV5-5 and TRBJ2-1, is DAGVTQSPTHLIKTRGQQVTLRCSPISGHKSVSWYQQVLGQGPQFIFQYYEKEERGRGNFPDRFSARQFPNYSSELNVNALLLGDSALYLCASRMIAGDNEQFFGPGTRLTVL.

The chain carries TRBV19 and TRBJ2-7, with 9 nucleotides matching TRBD2. This CDR3 comprises 15 residues. V gave up 6 bases and J gave up 0 bases; unmatched junction bases: 6. Germline V gene data show CDR1 as LNHDA and CDR2 as SQIVND (reference sequence). CDR3 bases: TGTGCCAGTAGACTCACTAGCGGGTACTCCTACGAGCAGTACTTC. The encoded protein is CASRLTSGYSYEQYF.

The V and J genes are TRBV12-3 or TRBV12-4 and TRBJ2-7; possibly TRBD2 for D (5 bases). V was shortened by 7 bases and J by 2 bases, with 15 bases between the two germline ends. This CDR3 has 14 amino acids. CDR3 coding DNA: TGTGCCAGCACTCCCGAGGACTCGGCCTACGAGCAGTACTTC. Its protein product is CASTPEDSAYEQYF.

There are a few counts of this clonotype. The rearrangement links TRBV19 to TRBJ2-2, with unresolved D. V was shortened by 6 bases and J by 6 bases, with 11 bases between the two germline ends. This CDR3 contains 13 residues. Germline CDR1 LNHDA, CDR2 SQIVND (reference sequence). The CDR3 sequence: CASRPVGAGELFF. The CDR3 nucleotides read TGTGCCAGTAGACCCGTCGGTGCCGGGGAGCTGTTTTTT.

This chain joins TRBV12-3 or TRBV12-4 and TRBJ2-1, with D unclear. CDR3 length: 11 amino acids. V was cut by 6 bases and J by 10 bases, with 10 bases left in between. CDR3: CASSPRHEQFF. As DNA, the CDR3 is TGTGCCAGCAGCCCGAGGCACGAGCAGTTCTTC.

The chain is built from TRBV7-2 and TRBJ2-4; possibly TRBD2 for D (6 bases). V was cut by 5 bases and J by 8 bases, with 7 bases left in between. The V gene's germline CDR1 is SGHTA and CDR2 FQGNSA. The CDR3 runs to 11 residues. The CDR3 region has the DNA TGTGCCAGCAGCGCGGGGTACATTCAGTACTTC. This translates into CASSAGYIQYF.

There are a few counts of this clonotype. This chain connects TRBV20-1 to TRBJ2-5; TRBD2 aligns across 7 bases. This CDR3 is 16 amino acids long. The V gene end was trimmed by 6 bases and the J gene end by 4 bases; junction bases not matched to a gene: 17. Per germline, CDR1 DFQATT and CDR2 SNEGSKA (reference sequence). CDR3 region: CSATDSLAARGETQYF. The CDR3 DNA follows: TGCAGTGCAACCGATTCTCTAGCGGCCCGGGGAGAGACCCAGTACTTC.

Ten or more counts support this clonotype. V is TRBV10-3 and J is TRBJ2-1; the D gene is possibly TRBD1 (5 bases). V lost 4 bases, J lost 4 bases, and 20 bases lay in between. CDR1 is ENHRY, CDR2 SYGVKD, per germline. The CDR3 runs 17 residues. CDR3 amino acids: CAISATGTLKGYNEQFF. The DNA of the CDR3 is TGTGCCATCAGTGCAACAGGCACGCTTAAGGGATACAATGAGCAGTTCTTC.

The sample holds many counts of this clonotype. The J gene is TRBJ1-4, the V gene TRBV15, with D tentatively TRBD1 (5 bases). Trimming stripped 6 bases from V and 5 bases from J, with 10 bases between. The germline V gene encodes CDR1 LNHNV and CDR2 YYDKDF (reference sequence). The CDR3 loop spans 13 amino acids. This CDR3 reads CATSRGVNEKLFF. CDR3 nucleotides: TGTGCCACCAGTCGGGGGGTAAATGAAAAACTGTTTTTT.

This clonotype has a count of ten or more. The V call is TRBV6-5, the J call TRBJ1-1; 8 bases map to TRBD1. CDR3 length equals 12 residues. Per the germline V gene, CDR1 is MNHEY and CDR2 is SVGAGI. Losses at the gene ends were 0 bases for V and 11 bases for J; bases not matched to a gene: 2. CDR3 sequence reads: CASSYSGQGAFF. DNA for the CDR3: TGTGCCAGCAGTTACTCCGGACAGGGCGCTTTCTTT.

The chain couples TRBV6-2 or TRBV6-3 to TRBJ2-1; D perhaps matches TRBD2 (7 bases). Trimming removed 5 bases from V and 8 bases from J, with 22 bases in between. CDR1 is MNHEY, CDR2 SVGEGT, per germline. The CDR3 runs 16 residues. The CDR3 DNA reads TGTGCCAGCAGTCGGATATTGTACGGGGGGCGGGATGAGCAGTTCTTC. It translates to CASSRILYGGRDEQFF.

This rearrangement joins TRBV5-4 to TRBJ1-2; D is uncertain. Trimming took off 0 bases at V and 8 bases at J, with 8 bases between the two ends. Germline lookup yields CDR1 SGHNT and CDR2 YYREEE (reference sequence). This CDR3 has 12 amino acids. CDR3 residues: CASSLGWNGYTF. The CDR3, as DNA: TGTGCCAGCAGCTTGGGATGGAACGGCTACACCTTC.

The rearrangement links TRBV20-1 to TRBJ2-7; D gene uncertain. CDR1 DFQATT and CDR2 SNEGSKA come from the germline V gene (reference sequence). V dropped 1 base and J dropped 0 bases, with 7 bases sitting between them. This CDR3 has 13 amino acids. In DNA, the CDR3 is TGCAGTGCTAGAGTTGGTACCTCCTACGAGCAGTACTTC. This translates into CSARVGTSYEQYF.

The sample holds many counts of this clonotype. This CDR3 reads CASSLVGTGTTGPRNTIYF. The CDR3 nucleotides are TGCGCCAGCAGCTTGGTCGGGACAGGAACGACCGGCCCTAGAAACACCATATATTTT. V and J are TRBV5-1 and TRBJ1-3; TRBD1 matches at 8 bases. Germline lookup yields CDR1 SGHRS and CDR2 YFSETQ. V lost 0 bases and J lost 5; bases outside the gene matches: 16. The CDR3 contains 19 residues.